Each of the 21 T cell receptor beta chains below was sequenced from the same sample in a study of T cells in Graves' hyperthyroidism and ophthalmopathy. Regions amplified from RNA transcripts were the TCR beta CDR3 regions. Researchers ran a first-round RT-PCR on the TCR CDR3 using the HTBI primer set. Via MiXCR, TCRdb re-called the multiplex PCR reads, giving one row per CDR3 protein. Here the sample spans almost 50,000 distinct CDR3 sequences, 54% being singletons. Sequenced input: peripheral blood or thyroid tissue (not recorded which). Every receptor here comes from a man aged 18 to 30 with Graves' hyperthyroidism.

This clonotype was counted ten times or more. The rearrangement joins TRBV7-2 to TRBJ1-4; 9 nucleotides agree with TRBD1. Germline CDR1 and CDR2: SGHTA and FQGNSA. The CDR3 is 14 residues long. J lost 7 bases, V lost 3 bases, and 3 bases had no gene match. CDR3 sequence (DNA): TGTGCCAGCAGCTTGGACAGGGGAAGTGAAAAACTGTTTTTT. It codes for CASSLDRGSEKLFF.

The chain couples TRBV7-8 to TRBJ1-4; 9 bases fit TRBD1. After removal of 5 bases from V and 8 bases from J, the junction contained 6 bases not matched to a gene. Germline lookup yields CDR1 SGHVS and CDR2 FQNEAQ. The CDR3 loop spans 14 amino acids. The CDR3 sequence: CASSQQGAKEKLFF. The CDR3 bases are TGTGCCAGCAGCCAACAGGGGGCGAAGGAAAAACTGTTTTTT.

V gene TRBV6-1 combines with J gene TRBJ2-7; the D gene is possibly TRBD1 (5 bases). Deletions cut 9 bases from V and 9 bases from J, with 27 bases between. CDR3 length equals 15 residues. Germline CDR1 MNHNS, CDR2 SASEGT. CDR3 coding DNA: TGTGCCAGTAGCCCTGAGGTAGGAACCCCCAGGGTGCAGTACTTC. Translated, it gives CASSPEVGTPRVQYF.

The V gene is TRBV7-2, the J gene TRBJ1-2; TRBD1 agrees at 8 bases. Germline V CDR1 and CDR2: SGHTA, FQGNSA. The CDR3 consists of 15 residues. J lost 7 bases, V lost 0 bases, and 7 bases had no gene match. As DNA, the CDR3 is TGTGCCAGCAGCTTAGCTGCAGGGGGCGGTACTGGCTACACCTTC. It translates to CASSLAAGGGTGYTF.

This clonotype was counted ten times or more. The chain combines TRBV7-3 with TRBJ2-2; possibly TRBD2 for D (6 bases). From germline, CDR1 is SGHTA and CDR2 FQGTGA. Trimming took off 8 bases at V and 3 bases at J, with 13 bases between the two ends. The CDR3 length is 14 residues. In nucleotides, the CDR3 is TGTGCCAGCCGATCCGGGACTCACACCGGGGAGCTGTTTTTT. Its translation is CASRSGTHTGELFF. Drawing the rest from reference TRBV7-3 and TRBJ2-2, the complete variable domain is GAGVSQTPSNKVTEKGKYVELRCDPISGHTALYWYRQSLGQGPEFLIYFQGTGAADDSGLPNDRFFAVRPEGSVSTLKIQRTERGDSAVYLCASRSGTHTGELFFGEGSRLTVL.

This clonotype was observed once. The junction departs from the called germline gene at one end, perhaps through a read error. This chain joins TRBV2 and TRBJ2-7; D may be TRBD2 (5 bases). CDR3 length: 13 amino acids. The V gene's germline CDR1 is SNHLY and CDR2 FYNNEI. DNA of the CDR3: TGTGCCAGTAGTGCTAGCAGTTACTACGAGCAGTACTTC. Translating it yields CASSASSYYEQYF. Drawing the rest from reference TRBV2 and TRBJ2-7, the complete variable domain is EPEVTQTPSHQVTQMGQEVILRCVPISNHLYFYWYRQILGQKVEFLVSFYNNEISEKSEIFDDQFSVERPDGSNFTLKIRSTKLEDSAMYFCASSASSYYEQYFGPGTRLTVT.

The DNA of the CDR3 is TGTGCCAGCAGCACCCCCGGGACAGGGGACTACGAGCAGTACTTC. It is translated as CASSTPGTGDYEQYF. The V and J genes are TRBV7-9 and TRBJ2-7, with 10 bases aligning to TRBD1. V was clipped by 5 bases and J by 3 bases; unmatched bases: 7. The length of the CDR3 is 15 residues. Looked up from germline, CDR1 is SEHNR and CDR2 is FQNEAQ (reference sequence).

Turning to this clonotype: The junction and the germline gene differ at one end; a read error may be behind it. This CDR3 reads CAISFGPRAGYTEAF. CDR3 coding DNA: TGTGCCATCAGTTTTGGACCGCGGGCGGGGTACACTGAAGCTTTC. The V and J genes are TRBV10-3 and TRBJ2-6; D is possibly TRBD2 (6 bases). The CDR3 extends over 15 amino acids. Germline CDR1 is ENHRY and CDR2 is SYGVKD.

This clonotype was seen many times. The chain carries TRBV9 and TRBJ2-5; perhaps TRBD2 as D (6 bases). The V end was cut by 3 bases, the J end by 9 bases, with 21 bases between. This CDR3 has 15 amino acids. Germline V lookup: CDR1 SGDLS, CDR2 YYNGEE. CDR3 residues: CASSAGEPPGWAQYF. DNA for the CDR3: TGTGCCAGCAGCGCGGGAGAGCCCCCTGGGTGGGCCCAGTACTTC. The whole variable domain, filled in from reference TRBV9 and TRBJ2-5, reads DSGVTQTPKHLITATGQRVTLRCSPRSGDLSVYWYQQSLDQGLQFLIQYYNGEERAKGNILERFSAQQFPDLHSELNLSSLELGDSALYFCASSAGEPPGWAQYFGPGTRLLVL.

The gene calls are TRBV10-3 and TRBJ2-7, with a weak D call TRBD1 (5 bases). The CDR3 is 14 amino acids. Trimming removed 10 bases at V and 1 base at J, with 17 bases between. Per the germline V gene, CDR1 is ENHRY and CDR2 is SYGVKD. The CDR3 sequence: CASSPGHASYEQYF. CDR3 DNA sequence: TGTGCCAGCAGCCCCGGACACGCTTCCTACGAGCAGTACTTC.

J is TRBJ2-2 and V is TRBV6-5, with 10 bases that match TRBD2. The CDR3 sequence is 12 residues long. The germline V gene has CDR1 MNHEY and CDR2 SVGAGI. V lost 7 bases and J lost 8; bases outside the gene matches: 1. CDR3 in DNA: TGTGCCAGCAAACTAGCGGGAGGGGAGCTGTTTTTT. Protein: CASKLAGGELFF.

The gene calls are TRBV15 and TRBJ1-1; D may be TRBD1 (6 bases). V gave up 7 bases and J gave up 4 bases, with 13 bases separating them. The CDR3 loop spans 13 amino acids. Germline V lookup: CDR1 LNHNV, CDR2 YYDKDF (reference sequence). The CDR3, as DNA: TGTGCCACCACAAACAGGGTGGGCACTGAAGCTTTCTTT. This encodes CATTNRVGTEAFF.

This clonotype was picked up a small number of times. The chain uses TRBV10-2 and TRBJ2-7, with D possibly TRBD1 on 5 matching bases. Deletions cut 2 bases from V and 0 bases from J, with 17 bases between. Germline V gives CDR1 WSHSY, CDR2 SAAADI. The CDR3 has 17 residues. CDR3 sequence: CASSEAHRHRFSYEQYF. CDR3 DNA sequence: TGCGCCAGCAGTGAGGCCCATCGGCACAGGTTCTCCTACGAGCAGTACTTC.

The gene calls are TRBV2 and TRBJ2-6; D tentatively reads TRBD1 or TRBD2 (5 bases each). The CDR3 totals 16 residues. Trimming took off 3 bases at V and 1 base at J, with 10 bases between the two ends. Germline loops: CDR1 SNHLY, CDR2 FYNNEI. The CDR3 is CASSDSGQSGANVLTF. CDR3 coding DNA: TGTGCCAGCAGTGATTCGGGGCAATCTGGGGCCAACGTCCTGACTTTC.

V and J are TRBV20-1 and TRBJ2-5; D tentatively fits TRBD1 or TRBD2 (5 bases each). V lost 1 base and J 5 bases, leaving 14 bases between the germline ends. The CDR3 contains 14 residues. Germline V gene lookup returns CDR1 DFQATT and CDR2 SNEGSKA (reference sequence). CDR3 coding DNA: TGCAGTGCTAGAGTAGGGGACGACCGGGAGACCCAGTACTTC. Protein product: CSARVGDDRETQYF.

The gene calls are TRBV7-2 and TRBJ1-1; unclear D gene. Germline CDR1 is SGHTA and CDR2 is FQGNSA. V was cut by 5 bases and J by 8 bases, with 12 bases left in between. The CDR3 has 12 residues. The CDR3 nucleotides read TGTGCCAGCAGCGTTAAACGAGAAGAAGCTTTCTTT. Its translation: CASSVKREEAFF.

The CDR3 coding sequence is TGCAGTGCGGGCCTGGGGGCATCGTACGAGCAGTACTTC. Translation: CSAGLGASYEQYF. This chain links TRBV20-1 with TRBJ2-7, with D perhaps matching TRBD1 (6 bases). CDR3 length: 13 residues. Germline CDR1 DFQATT, CDR2 SNEGSKA (reference sequence). Trimming pared 6 bases from V and 4 bases from J, leaving 16 bases between.

This clonotype was counted ten times or more. V and J are TRBV4-3 and TRBJ1-6; TRBD1 aligns across 8 bases. The V gene end was trimmed by 4 bases and the J gene end by 9 bases; junction bases not matched to a gene: 11. Per the germline V gene, CDR1 is LGHNA and CDR2 is YSLEER. The CDR3 is made up of 16 amino acids. CDR3 residues: CASSREQGVQGSPLHF. The DNA for the CDR3 is TGCGCCAGCAGCCGAGAACAGGGGGTTCAAGGTTCACCCCTCCACTTT.

This clonotype occurred many times. The chain joins TRBV5-1 to TRBJ2-2; 11 nucleotides align to TRBD2. In germline, CDR1 is SGHRS, CDR2 YFSETQ. J lost 6 bases, V lost 4 bases, and 8 bases had no gene match. The CDR3 is 16 amino acids. As DNA, the CDR3 is TGCGCCAGCAGCCCCACTAGCGGGAGTTTTTCCGGGGAGCTGTTTTTT. Its translation is CASSPTSGSFSGELFF.

The J gene is TRBJ2-2, the V gene TRBV25-1; no clear D gene. The ends were cut back, 8 bases at V and 0 bases at J, with 4 bases in the middle. CDR1 is MGHDK, CDR2 SYGVNS, per germline. This CDR3 has 12 amino acids. In nucleotides, the CDR3 is TGTGCCAGCGACGCGAACACCGGGGAGCTGTTTTTT. It translates to CASDANTGELFF.

V and J are TRBV2 and TRBJ1-1; 10 bases fit TRBD1. Germline V lookup: CDR1 SNHLY, CDR2 FYNNEI. The CDR3 is 14 residues long. V lost 4 bases and J lost 4; bases outside the gene matches: 3. For the CDR3, the DNA is TGTGCCAGCAGTGGGGGGGACAGGGGCACTGAAGCTTTCTTT. Its protein product is CASSGGDRGTEAFF.